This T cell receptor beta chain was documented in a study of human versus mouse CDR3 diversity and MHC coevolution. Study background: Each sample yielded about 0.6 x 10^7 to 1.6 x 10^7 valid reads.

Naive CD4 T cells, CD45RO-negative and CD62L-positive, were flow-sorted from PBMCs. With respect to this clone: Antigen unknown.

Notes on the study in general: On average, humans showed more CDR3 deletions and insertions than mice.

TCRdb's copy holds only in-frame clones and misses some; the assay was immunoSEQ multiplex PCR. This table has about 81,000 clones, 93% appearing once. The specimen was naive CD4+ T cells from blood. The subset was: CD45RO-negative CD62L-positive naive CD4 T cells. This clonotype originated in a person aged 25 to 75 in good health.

CDR3: CASSLKETERRRNTEAFF. The CDR3 bases are TGCGCCAGCAGCTTGAAAGAAACGGAACGGAGACGGAACACTGAAGCTTTCTTT. The rearrangement links TRBV4-1 to TRBJ1-1; D gene ambiguous. Trimming cost V 5 bases and J 1 base, with 23 bases left between them. Germline assignment: CDR1 MGHRA and CDR2 YSYEKL. This CDR3 region has 18 residues.